These 8 T cell receptor beta chains share one sample of origin, sequenced in a study of blood T cell repertoires in COVID-19. TCRdb's copy holds only in-frame clones and misses some; the assay was immunoSEQ multiplex PCR. Altogether about 200,000 clones are present, about 84% being singletons, with the ten largest covering roughly 5.9%. The sequenced sample consisted of PBMCs or T cells enriched from blood (not recorded which). The receptors stem from a man between 40 and 49 years old with acute COVID-19.

This clone appeared a few times. Here the CDR3 DNA reads TGTGCCAGCAGGACCGGACAGGAAGCTTTCTTT. Residues: CASRTGQEAFF. The chain employs TRBV25-1 and TRBJ1-1, with D maybe TRBD1 (6 bases). The length of the CDR3 is 11 residues. The germline V and J ends were trimmed by 6 bases and 8 bases, with 10 bases remaining between them. Germline CDR1 MGHDK, CDR2 SYGVNS.

V gene TRBV21-1 combines with J gene TRBJ1-5. TRBV21-1 is marked as a pseudogene. There are 15 residues in the CDR3. In DNA form, the CDR3 reads TGTGCCAGCAGCAATGAGGGCGGGGTGGGGCAGCCCCAGCATTTT. This gives the protein CASSNEGGVGQPQHF.

V usage is TRBV13 and J usage is TRBJ1-2; 7 bases agree with TRBD1. J gave up 2 bases and V 1 base, and 7 bases lay outside the gene matches. The CDR3 sequence is 16 residues long. CDR1 and CDR2 (germline): PRHDT, FYEKMQ (reference sequence). As DNA, the CDR3 is TGTGCCAGCAGCTTAGAAGACAGGGTTCAAAACTATGGCTACACCTTC. Its protein is CASSLEDRVQNYGYTF. Full variable domain (rest looked up from reference TRBV13 and TRBJ1-2): AAGVIQSPRHLIKEKRETATLKCYPIPRHDTVYWYQQGPGQDPQFLISFYEKMQSDKGSIPDRFSAQQFSDYHSELNMSSLELGDSALYFCASSLEDRVQNYGYTFGSGTRLTVV.

The J gene is TRBJ1-1, the V gene TRBV19; D might be TRBD1 (6 bases). Germline CDR1 and CDR2: LNHDA and SQIVND (reference sequence). Trimming removed 1 base at V and 1 base at J, with 10 bases between. This CDR3 comprises 15 residues. CDR3 nucleotides: TGTGCCAGTAGTATAGGACTGACAGGGAACACTGAAGCTTTCTTT. Protein sequence: CASSIGLTGNTEAFF.

This clone was found many times. The CDR3 DNA reads TGTGCCAGCAGCGTATTAGCGGGGGACCAAGAGACCCAGTACTTC. This translates into CASSVLAGDQETQYF. The chain has TRBV9 and TRBJ2-5, with 9 bases fitting TRBD2. V lost 1 base and J lost 0; bases outside the gene matches: 1. The CDR3 covers 15 residues. Germline CDR1 is SGDLS and CDR2 is YYNGEE.

The rearrangement links TRBV7-9 to TRBJ2-2; the match to TRBD2 covers 7 bases. This CDR3 spans 17 amino acids. Germline V gene sequence: CDR1 SEHNR, CDR2 FQNEAQ (reference sequence). Trimming cost V 2 bases and J 0 bases; bases outside gene matches: 6. CDR3 sequence (DNA): TGTGCCAGCAGCTTATTCTCTCGGGGGGCGAACACCGGGGAGCTGTTTTTT. Protein sequence: CASSLFSRGANTGELFF.

V and J are TRBV7-3 and TRBJ2-3, with 13 bases fitting TRBD2. J was trimmed by 7 bases and V by 3 bases; bases with no gene match: 7. This CDR3 has 16 amino acids. Germline values: CDR1 SGHTA, CDR2 FQGTGA. The CDR3 nucleotides read TGTGCCAGCAGCTTTGGACTAGCGGGAGCTTTTTATACGCAGTATTTT. Its translation: CASSFGLAGAFYTQYF.

This clone turned up a few times. As DNA, the CDR3 is TGTGCCAGCAGCTTAACGTGGGCTACCGATAAGTTCTTC. Amino acids: CASSLTWATDKFF. The chain recombines TRBV7-3 with TRBJ2-1; no reliable D call. V dropped 0 bases and J dropped 14 bases, with 14 bases sitting between them. The germline gives CDR1 SGHTA, CDR2 FQGTGA. The CDR3 has 13 residues.